These 13 T cell receptor beta chains were sequenced from one sample in a study of cytomegalovirus exposure and HLA in healthy donors. A multiplex PCR was run with 60 Vbeta primers and 13 Jbeta primers. Libraries were prepared by immunoSEQ multiplex PCR; TCRdb keeps only in-frame clonotypes and omits some of them. The data show some 180,000 clones, more than 60% seen once. Sequenced input: PBMCs. These receptor sequences come from a woman aged 55 to 70 in good health and CMV-seropositive.

This sequence joins TRBV5-1 and TRBJ2-3; maybe TRBD2 (6 bases). The V and J ends lost 0 bases and 0 bases respectively, with 11 bases between them. This CDR3 has 16 residues. CDR1 is SGHRS, CDR2 YFSETQ, per germline. This CDR3 is CASSLAGGVSTDTQYF. CDR3 DNA: TGCGCCAGCAGCTTGGCAGGCGGGGTTAGCACAGATACGCAGTATTTT. The complete variable domain, with remaining parts taken from reference TRBV5-1 and TRBJ2-3, reads KAGVTQTPRYLIKTRGQQVTLSCSPISGHRSVSWYQQTPGQGLQFLFEYFSETQRNKGNFPGRFSGRQFSNSRSEMNVSTLELGDSALYLCASSLAGGVSTDTQYFGPGTRLTVL.

The chain recombines TRBV6-6 with TRBJ2-7; D is uncertain. CDR1 MNHNY and CDR2 SVGAGI come from the germline V gene (reference sequence). CDR3 size: 12 residues. The V end was cut by 6 bases, the J end by 3 bases, with 9 bases between. The CDR3 protein is CASSNSGYEQYF. CDR3 sequence (DNA): TGTGCCAGCAGCAACTCGGGCTACGAGCAGTACTTC.

The chain couples TRBV6-5 to TRBJ2-1, with 9 bases lining up with TRBD2. Germline trimming cut 8 bases from V and 5 bases from J; bases unmatched to any gene: 4. Per the germline V gene, CDR1 is MNHEY and CDR2 is SVGAGI. The CDR3 has 13 amino acids. Here the CDR3 DNA reads TGTGCCAGCGGTGTAGCGGGGGACAATGAGCAGTTCTTC. Protein sequence: CASGVAGDNEQFF.

This clone was counted a few times. The chain links TRBV7-3 to TRBJ2-1; 9 bases map to TRBD1. V trimming: 3 bases; J trimming: 4 bases; junction bases outside the gene matches: 1. Germline values: CDR1 SGHTA, CDR2 FQGTGA. The CDR3 spans 14 residues. CDR3: CASSLGQGYNEQFF. In DNA form, the CDR3 reads TGTGCCAGCAGCTTGGGACAGGGTTACAATGAGCAGTTCTTC.

This sequence joins TRBV6-6 and TRBJ2-2; 8 nucleotides align to TRBD2. V shed 4 bases and J 0 bases; nucleotides not matched to a gene: 4. Germline CDR1 MNHNY, CDR2 SVGAGI (reference sequence). The CDR3 loop spans 16 amino acids. CDR3 loop: CASSSGLAANTGELFF. CDR3 in DNA: TGTGCCAGCAGTTCCGGACTAGCCGCGAACACCGGGGAGCTGTTTTTT.

The CDR3 spells CASSQGGRTPSYEQYF. CDR3 nucleotides: TGCGCCAGCAGCCAAGGGGGCCGCACCCCATCCTACGAGCAGTACTTC. The chain joins TRBV4-1 to TRBJ2-7; D might be TRBD1 (5 bases). CDR3 size: 16 residues. Germline CDR1 reads MGHRA; CDR2 reads YSYEKL. The V end lost 1 base, the J end lost 1 base, and 14 bases lay between the germline ends.

V gene TRBV28 combines with J gene TRBJ2-1; 10 bases are a match to TRBD2. Germline values: CDR1 MDHEN, CDR2 SYDVKM. V trimming: 3 bases; J trimming: 7 bases; junction bases outside the gene matches: 6. This CDR3 has 15 residues. The CDR3 coding sequence is TGTGCCAGCAGTTTTAGGCTAGCGGGAGTGAATGAGCAGTTCTTC. It is translated as CASSFRLAGVNEQFF.

The chain links TRBV4-1 to TRBJ1-1; D gene unclear. The CDR3 is 14 residues long. The V gene lost 0 bases and the J gene lost 3 bases, with 8 bases spanning the gap. Germline V CDR1 and CDR2: MGHRA, YSYEKL. The CDR3 here is CASSQDSLYTEAFF. In DNA form, the CDR3 reads TGCGCCAGCAGCCAAGATAGTCTGTACACTGAAGCTTTCTTT.

V usage is TRBV19 and J usage is TRBJ2-1, with TRBD2 identical over 11 bases. This CDR3 has 14 amino acids. The V and J ends lost 10 bases and 9 bases, in that order; junction bases with no gene match: 11. Per germline, CDR1 LNHDA and CDR2 SQIVND (reference sequence). The CDR3: CATGYGTSGVEQFF. CDR3 DNA: TGTGCCACCGGGTACGGGACTAGCGGAGTTGAGCAGTTCTTC.

The V call is TRBV5-1, the J call TRBJ1-5, with a tentative D call TRBD1 (6 bases). Trimming removed 0 bases at V and 4 bases at J, with 11 bases between. Germline CDR1 SGHRS, CDR2 YFSETQ. CDR3 length: 15 amino acids. The CDR3 loop is CASSLVGGENQPQHF. In DNA, the CDR3 is TGCGCCAGCAGCTTGGTAGGGGGGGAGAATCAGCCCCAGCATTTT.

The chain couples TRBV5-6 to TRBJ2-1; 7 bases map to TRBD1. With V trimmed by 5 bases and J by 4 bases, 9 bases remained unmatched. Per the germline V gene, CDR1 is SGHDT and CDR2 is YYEEEE. There are 15 residues in the CDR3. The CDR3 nucleotides are TGTGCCAGCAGTGGGGCCGGGACAGTATACAATGAGCAGTTCTTC. It specifies CASSGAGTVYNEQFF.

The chain has TRBV27 and TRBJ2-7; TRBD2 aligns across 14 bases. The CDR3 spans 16 residues. The germline V gene encodes CDR1 MNHEY and CDR2 SMNVEV (reference sequence). V shed 5 bases, J shed 4 bases, and the junction held 7 bases outside the gene matches. CDR3 sequence (DNA): TGTGCCAGCAGTCCCCGGACTAGCGGGGGGTTTTACGAGCAGTACTTC. Translating gives CASSPRTSGGFYEQYF.

The chain employs TRBV27 and TRBJ2-2; 7 bases align to TRBD2. V was clipped by 2 bases and J by 4 bases; unmatched bases: 7. This CDR3 is 16 amino acids long. CDR1 and CDR2 (germline): MNHEY, SMNVEV (reference sequence). CDR3 in DNA: TGTGCCAGCAGTTTAGCTGGGACTAAAACCACCGGGGAGCTGTTTTTT. This translates into CASSLAGTKTTGELFF.